This is a list of T cell receptor beta chains from one sample in a study of T cells in Graves' hyperthyroidism and ophthalmopathy. In TCRdb, the multiplex PCR reads were re-called with MiXCR into one record per CDR3 protein. The sample includes fewer than 400,000 distinct CDR3 sequences, about an eighth of them seen just once. The sequenced material came from blood. Every receptor here comes from a middle-aged man with Graves' ophthalmopathy. Each CDR3 is given with its conserved first and last residue. A D gene is named only where the DNA matches it firmly. Expanded clones are given a class, and other clones once, few, many or no size at all.

j_call clone_size d_call v_call cdr3_aa cdr3_nt
TRBJ2-3 . TRBD2 TRBV18 CASGSGLAGSGTDTQYF TGTGCCAGCGGATCGGGACTAGCGGGATCAGGCACAGATACGCAGTATTTT
TRBJ2-3 many . TRBV7-2 CASSPEGLTDTQYF TGTGCCAGCAGCCCCGAGGGCTTAACAGATACGCAGTATTTT
TRBJ2-7 . . TRBV19 CASSIKAGEGYEQYF TGTGCCAGTAGTATTAAGGCAGGGGAAGGCTACGAGCAGTACTTC
TRBJ2-7 . TRBD1 TRBV27 CASSLKLRQGKGEQYF TGTGCCAGCAGTTTAAAGTTGAGACAGGGGAAAGGCGAGCAGTACTTC
TRBJ2-7 few TRBD2 TRBV19 CATSTPGLAAYEQYF TGTGCCACCAGTACGCCGGGACTAGCGGCGTACGAGCAGTACTTC
TRBJ2-2 many TRBD2 TRBV9 CASSERFAGDIGELFF TGTGCCAGCAGCGAGAGGTTTGCGGGAGACATCGGGGAGCTGTTTTTT
TRBJ2-3 . . TRBV19 CASSPRTAQTTQYF TGTGCCAGTAGTCCCCGGACAGCACAGACTACGCAGTATTTT
TRBJ1-4 . . TRBV6-5 CASSYGQNEKLFF TGTGCCAGCAGTTACGGTCAGAATGAAAAACTGTTTTTT
TRBJ2-2 . . TRBV10-2 CASSGQYTGELFF TGCGCCAGCAGTGGACAGTACACCGGGGAGCTGTTTTTT
TRBJ2-3 few . TRBV3-1 CASSQSLSTDTQYF TGTGCCAGCAGCCAATCCTTAAGCACAGATACGCAGTATTTT
TRBJ1-1 many . TRBV9 CASSVGQKNTEAFF TGTGCCAGCAGCGTAGGTCAGAAGAACACTGAAGCTTTCTTT
TRBJ2-5 . . TRBV20-1 CSAKTRGGETQYF TGCAGTGCCAAGACTAGGGGGGGGGAGACCCAGTACTTC
TRBJ1-1 . . TRBV7-6 CASATDFQGAEAFF TGTGCTTCTGCGACGGACTTCCAAGGGGCTGAAGCTTTCTTT
TRBJ2-1 many TRBD2 TRBV5-1 CASSPSSGLAYNEQFF TGCGCCAGCAGCCCGTCTAGCGGGCTCGCCTACAATGAGCAGTTCTTC
TRBJ2-1 few . TRBV4-1 CASSQVRYEQFF TGCGCCAGCAGCCAAGTGCGGTATGAGCAGTTCTTC
TRBJ1-5 many . TRBV30 CASGTGLGQPQHF TGTGCCAGCGGAACAGGGCTTGGTCAGCCCCAGCATTTT
TRBJ1-4 . . TRBV20-1 CSIPGLRKEKLFF TGCAGTATACCGGGACTCCGGAAGGAAAAACTGTTTTTT
TRBJ2-1 few TRBD2 TRBV20-1 CSALAGEQFF TGCAGTGCATTAGCGGGTGAGCAGTTCTTC
TRBJ2-1 . TRBD2 TRBV2 CASSEALLAGGHEQFF TGTGCCAGCAGTGAAGCGCTTCTAGCGGGAGGCCATGAGCAGTTCTTC
TRBJ1-1 few . TRBV27 CASSFLVGNTEAFF TGTGCCAGCAGTTTTTTAGTGGGAAACACTGAAGCTTTCTTT
TRBJ1-1 few TRBD1 TRBV6-1 CASSYRGQTEAFF TGTGCCAGCAGTTATAGGGGGCAGACTGAAGCTTTCTTT
TRBJ2-1 many . TRBV7-9 CASSFVGNNEQFF TGTGCCAGCAGCTTCGTCGGGAACAATGAGCAGTTCTTC
TRBJ2-1 few TRBD2 TRBV5-1 CASSLVLAGGAEQFF TGCGCCAGCAGCTTGGTACTAGCGGGAGGTGCTGAGCAGTTCTTC
TRBJ1-1 many . TRBV2 CASSEFGGTEAFF TGTGCCAGCAGTGAATTTGGAGGGACTGAAGCTTTCTTT
TRBJ1-1 many . TRBV11-2 CASLLTEDTEAFF TGTGCCAGCCTCCTTACAGAGGACACTGAAGCTTTCTTT
TRBJ2-1 few . TRBV24-1 CATSDLSSMWFF TGTGCCACCAGTGATTTATCCTCCATGTGGTTCTTC
TRBJ2-1 few TRBD2 TRBV24-1 CATSDPETSHEQFF TGTGCCACCAGTGATCCCGAGACTAGCCATGAGCAGTTCTTC
TRBJ2-1 many TRBD2 TRBV5-1 CASSLSGSYEQFF TGCGCCAGCAGCTTGAGCGGGAGTTATGAGCAGTTCTTC
TRBJ1-1 many TRBD1 TRBV5-1 CASSWDRGTEAFF TGCGCCAGCAGCTGGGACAGGGGGACTGAAGCTTTCTTT
TRBJ2-7 many . TRBV20-1 CTAAQGYEQYF TGCACAGCAGCGCAGGGCTACGAGCAGTACTTC
TRBJ2-3 many . TRBV7-2 CASSLAGVGRGTDTQYF TGTGCCAGCAGCTTAGCGGGGGTGGGGCGGGGCACAGATACGCAGTATTTT
TRBJ1-4 . . TRBV6-1 CASTPPGSEKLFF TGTGCCAGCACCCCCCCGGGAAGTGAAAAACTGTTTTTT
TRBJ2-7 many TRBD1 TRBV7-2 CASSPVHRGREQYF TGTGCCAGCAGCCCCGTTCACAGGGGGCGCGAGCAGTACTTC
TRBJ1-1 . . TRBV6-1 CASSVPPGEVLTEAFF TGTGCCAGCAGTGTTCCACCGGGGGAGGTACTGACTGAAGCTTTCTTT
TRBJ2-7 many TRBD2 TRBV5-1 CASSLERGRDEQYF TGCGCCAGCAGCTTGGAACGCGGGAGGGACGAGCAGTACTTC
TRBJ2-7 many TRBD2 TRBV6-5 CASSYWRGAGGSYEQYF TGTGCCAGCAGTTACTGGAGGGGTGCGGGGGGATCCTACGAGCAGTACTTC
TRBJ2-1 many . TRBV7-8 CASSSREFSNEQFF TGTGCCAGCAGCTCCCGGGAGTTCTCGAATGAGCAGTTCTTC
TRBJ2-7 few . TRBV18 CASSQTLHEQYF TGTGCCAGCTCACAGACCCTCCACGAGCAGTACTTC
TRBJ2-3 . TRBD2 TRBV19 CASSLWTSGGDTQYF TGTGCCAGTAGTCTCTGGACTAGCGGTGGCGATACGCAGTATTTT
TRBJ2-3 many . TRBV6-1 CASSPRGAGSFTDTQYF TGTGCCAGCAGCCCGAGAGGCGCGGGCTCCTTCACAGATACGCAGTATTTT
TRBJ2-2 once TRBD1 TRBV5-4 CASRLGQTTNTGELFF TGTGCCAGCAGGTTGGGACAGACCACGAACACCGGGGAGCTGTTTTTT
TRBJ2-1 . TRBD2 TRBV7-9 CASSLGLAGPYNEQFF TGTGCCAGCAGCTTAGGACTAGCGGGACCCTACAATGAGCAGTTCTTC
TRBJ1-1 many . TRBV20-1 CSALQGWYTEAFF TGCAGTGCCTTACAGGGTTGGTACACTGAAGCTTTCTTT
TRBJ1-1 . . TRBV4-1 CASSQDNRGHTEAFF TGCGCCAGCAGCCAAGATAATAGGGGTCACACTGAAGCTTTCTTT
TRBJ2-7 . . TRBV4-1 CASSQVAAGSSYEQYF TGCGCCAGCAGCCAAGTGGCTGCGGGAAGCTCCTACGAGCAGTACTTC
TRBJ1-2 . . TRBV29-1 CSVSTTNYGYTF TGCAGCGTATCGACAACTAACTATGGCTACACCTTC
TRBJ2-2 many TRBD2 TRBV7-8 CASSSRGSWTGELFF TGTGCCAGCAGCTCTCGCGGGAGTTGGACCGGGGAGCTGTTTTTT
TRBJ2-3 many . TRBV12-3/TRBV12-4 CASSFRETHTQYF TGTGCCAGCAGTTTTCGGGAGACGCATACGCAGTATTTT
TRBJ2-3 many TRBD2 TRBV6-2/TRBV6-3 CASRGLANTDTQYF TGTGCCAGCAGAGGACTAGCGAACACAGATACGCAGTATTTT
TRBJ2-2 few . TRBV7-6 CASSLYGGSDGELFF TGTGCCAGCAGCTTATACGGGGGTAGTGACGGGGAGCTGTTTTTT
TRBJ2-1 many . TRBV7-9 CASSPPGLARYNEQFF TGTGCCAGCAGCCCGCCTGGACTCGCACGGTACAATGAGCAGTTCTTC
TRBJ2-7 few . TRBV12-3/TRBV12-4 CASSRLGPEQYF TGTGCCAGCAGCCGCTTGGGACCCGAGCAGTACTTC
TRBJ1-1 few . TRBV6-5 CASSYEGRRAEAFF TGTGCCAGCAGTTACGAGGGACGGAGGGCTGAAGCTTTCTTT
TRBJ2-7 . . TRBV7-8 CASSLSGPNVYEQYF TGTGCCAGCAGCTTAAGTGGGCCGAACGTCTACGAGCAGTACTTC
TRBJ2-5 many TRBD2 TRBV27 CASGRVPSGSGETQYF TGTGCCAGCGGCAGAGTCCCTAGCGGGAGTGGAGAGACCCAGTACTTC
TRBJ2-4 many TRBD1 TRBV5-1 CASTSSPGQGSKNIQYF TGCGCCAGCACCTCGAGTCCGGGACAGGGGTCCAAAAACATTCAGTACTTC
TRBJ1-4 . . TRBV2 CASSVLGLNEKLFF TGTGCCAGCAGTGTTCTCGGCTTAAATGAAAAACTGTTTTTT
TRBJ1-5 . . TRBV19 CASATAGANQPQHF TGTGCCAGTGCAACCGCGGGTGCCAATCAGCCCCAGCATTTT
TRBJ2-1 . . TRBV12-3/TRBV12-4 CASRGGTPNGEQFF TGTGCCAGCAGGGGCGGGACACCAAACGGGGAGCAGTTCTTC